This T cell receptor beta chain was sequenced during a study of blood T cell repertoires in COVID-19. Per germline, CDR1 SGHVS and CDR2 FNYEAQ. With 5 bases removed from V and 7 bases from J, the gap between germline ends came to 18 bases. This CDR3 has 15 amino acids. Only in-frame clones appear in the TCRdb table, and some are missing; sequencing was by immunoSEQ multiplex PCR. This sample has roughly 200,000 clones, with around 80% found just once. V usage is TRBV7-6 and J usage is TRBJ2-1, with D unclear. The sample comprised peripheral blood. The clonotype originates from a human donor in a cohort sampled during active COVID-19. CDR3 loop: CASSPLLESGNEQFF. The CDR3 nucleotides are TGTGCCAGCAGCCCCCTTTTAGAGTCCGGGAATGAGCAGTTCTTC.